One and the same sample provided the 6 T cell receptor beta chains below, sequenced in a study of OX40 agonist ivuxolimab in advanced cancers. Generated by immunoSEQ multiplex PCR, the TCRdb table keeps only in-frame clones and is missing some. The table includes more than 80,000 clones, roughly nine tenths detected once. The sequencing here drew on CD4+ or CD8+ T cells sorted from blood, taken in a trial of the OX40 agonist ivuxolimab. These receptors were collected from an adult with an advanced solid tumor such as melanoma, head and neck, liver or kidney cancer.

V is TRBV6-6 and J is TRBJ2-2; D might be TRBD2 (5 bases). Trimming shortened V by 6 bases and J by 5 bases, and 10 bases separated the two germline ends. CDR1 and CDR2 from the germline V gene are MNHNY and SVGAGI (reference sequence). The CDR3 covers 13 residues. In DNA form, the CDR3 reads TGTGCCAGCAGCCGAGGAGGAACCGGGGAGCTGTTTTTT. Its protein is CASSRGGTGELFF.

The J gene is TRBJ1-1, the V gene TRBV9; 8 nucleotides align to TRBD1. Germline CDR1 and CDR2: SGDLS and YYNGEE. The CDR3 extends over 14 amino acids. The V and J ends lost 1 base and 6 bases, in that order; junction bases with no gene match: 5. CDR3 sequence: CASSVSTGGAEAFF. The CDR3 DNA follows: TGTGCCAGCAGCGTATCCACAGGGGGTGCTGAAGCTTTCTTT.

The V gene is TRBV5-3, the J gene TRBJ2-7; 11 bases fit TRBD2. TRBV5-3 is identified as an open reading frame with a role that is uncertain. The trim removed 3 bases at V and 0 bases at J, leaving 8 bases unmatched. This CDR3 region has 17 residues. The CDR3 DNA follows: TGTGCCAGAAGCTCCAGGACTAGCGGGTATACCTCCTACGAGCAGTACGTC. Its protein product is CARSSRTSGYTSYEQYV.

The chain uses TRBV28 and TRBJ2-1, with a possible D match to TRBD2 (7 bases). Trimming removed 2 bases at V and 4 bases at J, with 12 bases between. This CDR3 is built from 15 residues. In germline, CDR1 is MDHEN, CDR2 SYDVKM. The CDR3 nucleotides are TGTGCCAGCAGTTTAGTCGGGGGGCCGTACAATGAGCAGTTCTTC. Protein sequence: CASSLVGGPYNEQFF.

This clone was detected once. The chain has TRBV4-3 and TRBJ2-1, with 16 nucleotides matching TRBD2. The V and J ends lost 4 bases and 8 bases, in that order; junction bases with no gene match: 5. CDR1 and CDR2 from the germline V gene are LGHNA and YSLEER. This CDR3 has 16 residues. The CDR3 here is CASSPGTSGGVDEQFF. As DNA, the CDR3 is TGCGCCAGCAGCCCGGGGACTAGCGGGGGGGTGGATGAGCAGTTCTTC.

This chain joins TRBV27 and TRBJ2-5, with D perhaps being TRBD1 or TRBD2 (5 bases each). V lost 5 bases to trimming and J lost 2 bases, with 12 bases between them. The CDR3 length is 14 residues. Germline lookup yields CDR1 MNHEY and CDR2 SMNVEV (reference sequence). The CDR3 sequence is CASSRRWGQETQYF. CDR3 sequence (DNA): TGTGCCAGCAGTCGAAGGTGGGGGCAAGAGACCCAGTACTTC.